This T cell receptor beta chain originates from a study of blood T cell repertoires in COVID-19 (dated by TCRdb to 2020 to 2022). Regarding the complete study: Samples from collaborators originated in the United States, Italy and Spain and spanned both the acute and convalescent phases of COVID-19. The material from the prospective study consisted of cDNA or gDNA derived from T cells, B-cell-depleted T cells, or PBMCs. Deeply sampled blood TCRbeta repertoires from subjects exposed to, actively infected with, or recovered from COVID-19 were included in the dataset. A freely available public database, intended as a resource for researchers studying the immune response to SARS-CoV-2, is where the repertoires were released. The samples were drawn from two sources: the first 160 participants of the ongoing ImmuneRACE study, and some 1,300 subjects contributed by 6 global collaborators. Nearly every sample came with metadata listing a de-identified subject ID, COVID-19 status, age in years and sex. HLA class I and class II types, where available, came from metadata supplied by the sample provider rather than from assay-based typing. Here is what the overall study found, with its caveats: The amount of clinical and demographic metadata varied by source and participant and was provided uncurated.

TCRbeta CDR3 regions were amplified from genomic DNA using the immunoSEQ Assay, a bias-controlled multiplex PCR. Regarding the original processing steps: The number of nucleated cells in each sample was estimated from the amplification of reference gene primers within the assay. To quantify the absolute abundance of each unique TCRbeta CDR3 rearrangement, sequence reads were collapsed and filtered. For each sample, productive Simpson clonality was calculated by taking the square root of Simpson's diversity index across productive rearrangements. In its TCRdb copy, this immuneACCESS table keeps in-frame sequences only and misses some clones. Where compared with another copy, unresolved V genes explain less than half of these, and the others have no known cause. V and J calls plus clone size are reproduced from that table; the DNA served to infer D and trimming. The sample table shows roughly 38,000 clones, and around four fifths are seen once. The biggest ten clones account for approximately 1.6% of the sample.

In the case of this clone: Its specific antigen is unknown. Nothing much larger sits one base from this clone, and base qualities are not available.

The germline V gene encodes CDR1 MNHNY and CDR2 SVGAGI (reference sequence). The V and J ends are trimmed by 7 bases and 5 bases, leaving 15 bases between them. Including the terminal cysteine and phenylalanine, the CDR3 comprises 14 residues. CDR3 DNA only is kept here, 42 bases in frame from base 1. At one collaborating source in Seattle, patients were enrolled during active infection and were followed longitudinally through the course of disease. The collaborating institutions used their own protocols to collect whole blood in K2EDTA tubes. For TCRbeta analysis, collaborators shipped samples in one of three forms: frozen whole blood, isolated PBMCs, or DNA extracted from either of those sample types.

The sequenced sample consisted of peripheral blood. The receptor comes from a man aged 55 to 70 with COVID-19, enrolled during active disease. Recombination linked TRBV6-6 to TRBJ2-1; TRBD1 could be the D gene, as 6 bases match. The CDR3 protein: CASNRPQGNNEQFF. The DNA sequence follows: TGTGCCAGCAACCGCCCCCAGGGGAACAATGAGCAGTTCTTC.